This T cell receptor (beta chain) derives from a study of blood T cell repertoires in COVID-19. The table came from immunoSEQ multiplex PCR; TCRdb's copy has only in-frame clones and leaves some out. Counted here are hundreds of thousands of clones, 85% occurring once; the ten biggest clones make up around 20%. The participants were between 18 and 89 years old and came from 24 US areas. Donors in Cohort 3 who had recovered were those with two negative PCRs, healthcare professional clearance, or resolution of their symptoms. V shed 7 bases and J 4 bases; nucleotides not matched to a gene: 2. Germline CDR1 reads MNHEY; CDR2 reads SVGAGI. The CDR3 runs 12 residues.

The rearrangement uses TRBV6-5 and TRBJ2-5; 8 positions agree with TRBD2. This clonotype originated in a man in his forties who had recovered from COVID-19. Sequenced: PBMCs or T cells enriched from blood (not recorded which). The CDR3 coding sequence is TGTGCCAGCACACGGGAGGGAGAGACCCAGTACTTC. It is translated as CASTREGETQYF.